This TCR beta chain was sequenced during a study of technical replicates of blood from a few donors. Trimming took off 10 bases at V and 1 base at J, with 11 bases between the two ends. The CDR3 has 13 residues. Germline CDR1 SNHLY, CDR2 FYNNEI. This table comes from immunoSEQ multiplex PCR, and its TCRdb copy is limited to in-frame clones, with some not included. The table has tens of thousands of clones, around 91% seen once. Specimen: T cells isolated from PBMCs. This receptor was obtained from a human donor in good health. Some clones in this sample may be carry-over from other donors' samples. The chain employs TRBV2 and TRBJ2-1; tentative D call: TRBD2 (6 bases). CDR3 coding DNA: TGTGCCAACTCCCGGGAGTCCTACAATGAGCAGTTCTTC. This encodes CANSRESYNEQFF. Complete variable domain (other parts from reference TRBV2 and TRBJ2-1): EPEVTQTPSHQVTQMGQEVILRCVPISNHLYFYWYRQILGQKVEFLVSFYNNEISEKSEIFDDQFSVERPDGSNFTLKIRSTKLEDSAMYFCANSRESYNEQFFGPGTRLTVL.